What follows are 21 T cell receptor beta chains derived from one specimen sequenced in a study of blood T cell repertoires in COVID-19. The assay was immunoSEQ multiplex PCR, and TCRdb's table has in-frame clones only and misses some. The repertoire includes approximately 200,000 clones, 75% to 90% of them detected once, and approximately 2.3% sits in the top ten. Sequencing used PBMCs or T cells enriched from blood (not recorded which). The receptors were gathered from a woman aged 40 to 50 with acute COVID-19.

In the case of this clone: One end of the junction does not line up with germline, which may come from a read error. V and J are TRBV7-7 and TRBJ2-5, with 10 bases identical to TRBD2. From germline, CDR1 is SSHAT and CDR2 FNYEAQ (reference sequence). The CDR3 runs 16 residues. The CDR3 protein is CASSLEAGGARETQYF. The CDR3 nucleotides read TGTGCTAGCAGCTTAGAAGCGGGGGGGGCCCGAGAGACCCAGTACTTC.

The CDR3 region is CASSSGQDYGYTF. In DNA form, the CDR3 reads TGTGCCAGCAGCTCGGGACAGGACTATGGCTACACCTTC. V and J are TRBV7-9 and TRBJ1-2; 8 bases match TRBD1. The CDR3 extends over 13 amino acids. Germline CDR1 SEHNR, CDR2 FQNEAQ (reference sequence). V dropped 4 bases and J dropped 3; count of bases not matched to a gene: 1.

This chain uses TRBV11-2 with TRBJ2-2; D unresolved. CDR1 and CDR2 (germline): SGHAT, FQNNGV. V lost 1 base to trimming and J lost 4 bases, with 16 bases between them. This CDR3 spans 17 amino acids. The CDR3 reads CASSLVLLESGTGELFF. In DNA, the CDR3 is TGTGCCAGCAGCTTAGTGCTGCTAGAGTCGGGCACCGGGGAGCTGTTTTTT.

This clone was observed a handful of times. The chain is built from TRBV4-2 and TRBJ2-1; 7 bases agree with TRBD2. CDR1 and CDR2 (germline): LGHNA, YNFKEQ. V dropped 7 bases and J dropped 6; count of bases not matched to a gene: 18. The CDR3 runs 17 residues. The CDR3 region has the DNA TGTGCCAGCAACCCCCGCCAAGGTAGCGGGCAAATCAATGAGCAGTTCTTC. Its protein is CASNPRQGSGQINEQFF.

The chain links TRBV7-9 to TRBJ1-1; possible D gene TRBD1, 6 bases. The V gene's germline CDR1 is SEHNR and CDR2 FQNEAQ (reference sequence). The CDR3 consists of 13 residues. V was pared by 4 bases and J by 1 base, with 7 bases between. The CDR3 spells CASSWDTNTEAFF. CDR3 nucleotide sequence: TGTGCCAGCAGCTGGGACACGAACACTGAAGCTTTCTTT.

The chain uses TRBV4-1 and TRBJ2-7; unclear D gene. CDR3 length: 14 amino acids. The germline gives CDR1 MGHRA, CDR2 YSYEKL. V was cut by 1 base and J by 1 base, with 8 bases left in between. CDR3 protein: CASSQAPGSYEQYF. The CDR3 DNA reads TGCGCCAGCAGCCAAGCTCCAGGATCCTACGAGCAGTACTTC.

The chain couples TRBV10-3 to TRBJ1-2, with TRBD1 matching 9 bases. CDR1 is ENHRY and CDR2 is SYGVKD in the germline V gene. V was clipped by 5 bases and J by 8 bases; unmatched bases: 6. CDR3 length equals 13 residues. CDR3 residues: CAISSTGGRGYTF. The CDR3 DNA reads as TGTGCCATCAGTTCTACAGGGGGCCGAGGCTACACCTTC.

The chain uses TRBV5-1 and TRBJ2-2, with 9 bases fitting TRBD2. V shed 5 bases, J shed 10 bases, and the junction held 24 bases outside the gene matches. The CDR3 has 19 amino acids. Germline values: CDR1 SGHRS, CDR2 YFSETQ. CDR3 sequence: CASRQKIRGGASVPAELFF. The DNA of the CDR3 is TGCGCCAGCAGACAAAAGATCCGCGGGGGGGCCTCCGTCCCCGCGGAGCTGTTTTTT.

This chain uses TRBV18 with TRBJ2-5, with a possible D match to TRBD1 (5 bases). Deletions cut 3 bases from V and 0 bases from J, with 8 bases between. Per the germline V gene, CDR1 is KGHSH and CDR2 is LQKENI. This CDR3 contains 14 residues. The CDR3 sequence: CASSPRQNQETQYF. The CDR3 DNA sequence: TGTGCCAGCTCACCTCGACAGAACCAAGAGACCCAGTACTTC.

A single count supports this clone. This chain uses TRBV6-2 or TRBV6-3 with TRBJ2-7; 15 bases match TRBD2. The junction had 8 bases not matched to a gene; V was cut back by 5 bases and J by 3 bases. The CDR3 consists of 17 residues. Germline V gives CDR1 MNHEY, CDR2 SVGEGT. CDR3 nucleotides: TGTGCCAGCAGTCGGACTAGCGGGAGGGCCGTACTCTACGAGCAGTACTTC. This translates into CASSRTSGRAVLYEQYF.

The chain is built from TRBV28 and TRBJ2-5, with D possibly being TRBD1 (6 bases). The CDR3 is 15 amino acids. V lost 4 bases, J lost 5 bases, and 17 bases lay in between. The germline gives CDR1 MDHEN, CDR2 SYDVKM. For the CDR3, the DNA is TGTGCCAGCAGTTCAGGGGACGCTCATGAGGAGACCCAGTACTTC. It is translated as CASSSGDAHEETQYF.

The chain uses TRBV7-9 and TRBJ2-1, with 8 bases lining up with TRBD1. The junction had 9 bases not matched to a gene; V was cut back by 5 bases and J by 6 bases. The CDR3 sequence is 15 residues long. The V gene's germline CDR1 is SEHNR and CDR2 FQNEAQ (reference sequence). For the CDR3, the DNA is TGTGCCAGCAGCAACCGGGACAGGAATTCCAATGAGCAGTTCTTC. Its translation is CASSNRDRNSNEQFF. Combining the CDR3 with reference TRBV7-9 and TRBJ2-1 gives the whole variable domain DTGVSQNPRHKITKRGQNVTFRCDPISEHNRLYWYRQTLGQGPEFLTYFQNEAQLEKSRLLSDRFSAERPKGSFSTLEIQRTEQGDSAMYLCASSNRDRNSNEQFFGPGTRLTVL.

The CDR3 nucleotides read TGTGCCAGCAGTGTGGTGGACAAGACGGTCTATGGCTACACCTTC. Translation: CASSVVDKTVYGYTF. The chain couples TRBV2 to TRBJ1-2; TRBD1 might be the D (5 bases). V dropped 4 bases and J dropped 4 bases, with 16 bases sitting between them. Germline assignment: CDR1 SNHLY and CDR2 FYNNEI. This CDR3 region has 15 residues.

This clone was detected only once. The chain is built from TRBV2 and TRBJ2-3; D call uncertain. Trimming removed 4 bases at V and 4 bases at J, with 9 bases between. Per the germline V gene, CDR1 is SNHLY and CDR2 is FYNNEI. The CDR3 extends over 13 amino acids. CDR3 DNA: TGTGCCAGCAGTGCCCGCGTTGCAGATACGCAGTATTTT. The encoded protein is CASSARVADTQYF.

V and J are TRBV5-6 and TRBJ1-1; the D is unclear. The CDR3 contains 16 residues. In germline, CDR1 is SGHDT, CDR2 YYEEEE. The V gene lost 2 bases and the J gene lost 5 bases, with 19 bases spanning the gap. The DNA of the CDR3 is TGTGCCAGCAGCTTTGGCAGCGGATCAGCCGTAACTGAAGCTTTCTTT. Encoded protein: CASSFGSGSAVTEAFF.

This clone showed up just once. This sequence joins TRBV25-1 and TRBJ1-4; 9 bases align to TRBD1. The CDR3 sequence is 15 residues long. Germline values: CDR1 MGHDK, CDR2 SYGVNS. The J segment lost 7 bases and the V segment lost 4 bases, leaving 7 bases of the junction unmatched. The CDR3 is CASSGSGTGSEKLFF. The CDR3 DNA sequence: TGTGCCAGCAGTGGTTCCGGGACAGGGTCTGAAAAACTGTTTTTT.

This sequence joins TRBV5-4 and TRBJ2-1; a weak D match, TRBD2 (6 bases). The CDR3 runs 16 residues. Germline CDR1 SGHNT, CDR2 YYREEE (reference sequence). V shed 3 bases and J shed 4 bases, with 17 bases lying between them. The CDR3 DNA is TGTGCCAGCAGCTCTGGGGGGAAACCCTTATACAATGAGCAGTTCTTC. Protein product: CASSSGGKPLYNEQFF.

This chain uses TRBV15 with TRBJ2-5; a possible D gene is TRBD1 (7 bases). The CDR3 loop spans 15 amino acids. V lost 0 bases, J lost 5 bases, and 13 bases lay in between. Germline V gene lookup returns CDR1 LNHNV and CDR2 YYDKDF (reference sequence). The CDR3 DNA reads TGTGCCACCAGCAGAGATCGGAGGGGGCGCGAGACCCAGTACTTC. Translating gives CATSRDRRGRETQYF.

The DNA of the CDR3 is TGCGCCAGCAGTCCTTGGAGAGAAGATACGCAGTATTTT. Translating gives CASSPWREDTQYF. The chain couples TRBV23-1 to TRBJ2-3; no firm D call. TRBV23-1 is treated as an ORF (open reading frame) with a function not yet certain. The CDR3 runs 13 residues. The V and J ends lost 4 bases and 5 bases respectively, with 10 bases between them.

The CDR3 here is CASSVPEEALYEQYF. Here the CDR3 DNA reads TGTGCCAGCAGCGTCCCCGAAGAGGCCCTCTACGAGCAGTACTTC. This chain joins TRBV9 and TRBJ2-7; no clear D gene. The V end lost 2 bases, the J end lost 3 bases, and 15 bases lay between the germline ends. The CDR3 runs to 15 residues. Germline assignment: CDR1 SGDLS and CDR2 YYNGEE.

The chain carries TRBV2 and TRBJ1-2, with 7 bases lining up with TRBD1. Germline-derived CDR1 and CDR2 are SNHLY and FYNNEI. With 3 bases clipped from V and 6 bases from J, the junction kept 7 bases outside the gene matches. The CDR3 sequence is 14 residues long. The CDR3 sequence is CASSDRGDGNGYTF. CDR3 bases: TGTGCCAGCAGTGACAGGGGGGACGGAAATGGCTACACCTTC. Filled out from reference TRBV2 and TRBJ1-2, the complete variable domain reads EPEVTQTPSHQVTQMGQEVILRCVPISNHLYFYWYRQILGQKVEFLVSFYNNEISEKSEIFDDQFSVERPDGSNFTLKIRSTKLEDSAMYFCASSDRGDGNGYTFGSGTRLTVV.